The count of the clone carrying this T cell receptor beta chain is one. Its antigen remains unidentified. The CDR3 is 16 residues long. Trimming took off 0 bases at V and 10 bases at J, with 16 bases between the two ends. CDR1 is LNHNV and CDR2 is YYDKDF in the germline V gene (reference sequence). This entry comes from a study of T cell responses to AZD1222 COVID-19 vaccine. Profiled with immunoSEQ multiplex PCR; TCRdb holds only in-frame clones, not every one. The sample records about 160,000 clones, more than 75% being singletons. Findings of the study overall: Repertoire sampling happened only post peak T cell response. With dominance at 160-218 and 743-854, vaccine-associated CD4 TCRs spanned spike. Spike-specific TCR depth and breadth grew after two AZD1222 doses.

This receptor was obtained from an adult who received the AZD1222 COVID-19 vaccine. The sample was peripheral blood, taken 28 days after the second AZD1222 dose. The gene calls are TRBV15 and TRBJ1-6; possibly TRBD1 for D (5 bases). The CDR3 sequence is CATSRDLAGTGSPLHF. The CDR3 nucleotides read TGTGCCACCAGCAGAGATCTCGCAGGGACTGGGTCACCCCTCCACTTT. Combining the CDR3 with reference TRBV15 and TRBJ1-6 gives the whole variable domain DAMVIQNPRYQVTQFGKPVTLSCSQTLNHNVMYWYQQKSSQAPKLLFHYYDKDFNNEADTPDNFQSRRPNTSFCFLDIRSPGLGDTAMYLCATSRDLAGTGSPLHFGNGTRLTVT.